This T cell receptor (beta chain) was observed in a study of shared clonotypes between healthy human individuals (dated by TCRdb to between 2020 and 2021). Looking at the study overall: The cohort included three men and a couple of women between 18 and 49 years of age. To estimate repertoire size and how much clonotype sharing occurs between individuals, the study deeply sequenced the blood TCR repertoires of five healthy adults. For each donor, CD4 naive and CD4 memory were each given three plates, CD8 naive was given two plates, and CD8 memory was given one plate. Libraries were prepared and TCR repertoires were sequenced by different laboratories using diverse techniques, in order to increase sequencing depth and limit assay-specific biases. Each donor's leukapheresis produced roughly between roughly 0.9 and 9 billion PBMCs.

Using the deep immunoSEQ assay, TCR CDR3 regions were amplified from genomic DNA by multiplex PCR. Extracted genomic DNA from each cell subset was spread evenly across all wells of several immunoSEQ 96-well plates, with each plate serving as a replicate. For sorted subsets, 200 ng of genomic DNA, equivalent to around 29,000 T cell genomes, went into each replicate PCR. The purified libraries were quantified using a Qubit 3.0 fluorometer, sized with a Bioanalyzer 2100, and then quantified again using the KAPA Library Quantification kit. Every immunoSEQ 96-well plate was sequenced on a separate single-read 150-cycle Illumina NextSeq 550 flow cell. Processing in the source paper ran as follows. The immunoSEQ output contained only junctional sequences without quality scores, so filtering could not match that applied to full-length reads. To assign V/J genes and CDR3, sequences were annotated against IMGT germline references using PyIR, a Python wrapper for IgBLAST v1.9. Reads were removed for weak V/J assignments (E-value above 1e-6), missing CDR3, stop codons, out-of-frame junctions, or ambiguous translated residues. V3J clonotypes were defined as sequences sharing an identical inferred V gene, J gene, and CDR3 amino acid sequence. To compute the percentage overlap between repertoires, the number of shared unique clonotypes was divided by the size of the smaller repertoire. Richness of each repertoire was evaluated using RTK rarefaction, the Chao1 estimator, and Recon v2.1 estimates of unobserved clonotypes. OLGA was used to compute generation probabilities for all TCRbeta clonotypes that the gDNA method yielded from several donors. TCRdb's version of the immuneACCESS table is confined to in-frame rearrangements and falls short of the full clone set. An unresolved V gene accounts for under half of the shortfall where checked; the remainder is of unknown origin. V and J calls and clone size follow that table, whereas D and trimming were derived from the DNA. This sample has under 650,000 clones in its table, and almost 97% of those were observed once. Less than 0.06% of the sample is held by the ten biggest clonotypes.

Beyond this particular receptor, the publication reports: Pairwise subsampling indicated that sequencing depth was expected to affect the degree of clonotype sharing among donors. The genetic and exposure-history diversity represented was limited by the small number of donors. Incomplete sequencing was indicated by rarefaction of sorted-subset datasets, despite the large sequencing depth. Larger estimated clonotype richness was generally found for naive subsets than for memory subsets. Across four donors, approximately 5% of naive CD4, approximately 3.6% of naive CD8, around 2.5% of memory CD4, and over 0.35% of memory CD8 clonotypes were shared. Clonotypes shared by all four sorted-subset donors showed higher generation probabilities than non-shared clonotypes. Sampling was restricted to blood, and TCR repertoires in tissue are likely to differ from TCR repertoires in blood.

With regard to this clone: Its binding antigen is unknown. The sample holds no much larger clone one base away, and base qualities are not on file.

The CDR3 starts with the cysteine, ends with the phenylalanine, and has 17 residues. The read is trimmed to its CDR3 DNA, 51 bases read in frame from base 1. The germline V gene gives CDR1 as SGHTA and CDR2 as FQGNSA. Trimming leaves V shorter by 1 base and J shorter by 5 bases, with the junction holding 9 bases beyond the gene matches. The donors were healthy, HIV-negative adults who had no recently reported acute infections or vaccinations. Every donor was a Caucasian adult living in Nashville, Tennessee, USA. CD4+ T cells were enriched through magnetic negative selection, after which naive cells were positively selected on CD45RA and the remaining negative fraction served as the memory subset. Blood was collected by leukapheresis, and PBMCs were isolated by Ficoll-Histopaque density gradient centrifugation and then cryopreserved in liquid nitrogen vapor phase. Analytical flow cytometry was used to check the purity and quantity of each magnetically sorted T cell population. Genomic DNA was isolated from every sorted fraction and measured by UV absorbance on a Nanodrop 2000c.

The sample consisted of naive CD4+ T cells sorted from blood. What this sample's cell subset or site label stands for: CD45RA+ positively selected. The rearrangement joined TRBV7-2 to TRBJ2-5; 11 nucleotides in the junction match TRBD2. This receptor was identified in a woman aged 25 to 45 in good health. The bases read TGTGCCAGCAGCTTAGGTGGTAGCGGGAGGGCCGGGGAGACCCAGTACTTC. This translates into CASSLGGSGRAGETQYF. The variable domain in full, with residues beyond the CDR3 obtained from the reference TRBV7-2 and TRBJ2-5 genes, is GAGVSQSPSNKVTEKGKDVELRCDPISGHTALYWYRQSLGQGLEFLIYFQGNSAPDKSGLPSDRFSAERTGGSVSTLTIQRTQQEDSAVYLCASSLGGSGRAGETQYFGPGTRLLVL.